The T cell receptor (beta chain) described here comes from a study of PD-L1 blockade in urothelial cancer. Regarding this clone: What it binds is unknown.

Study findings and constraints: Below-median pretreatment blood TCR clonality was associated with improved progression-free and overall survival.

The CDR3 has 15 residues. Trimming shortened V by 1 base and J by 4 bases, and 16 bases separated the two germline ends. Germline V gene lookup returns CDR1 SQVTM and CDR2 ANQGSEA. The repertoire was sequenced with immunoSEQ multiplex PCR; TCRdb's copy has only in-frame clones and lacks some. The sample has some 42,000 clones; roughly 86% are singletons. The rearrangement joins TRBV29-1 to TRBJ1-2; TRBD1 might be the D (5 bases). The sample here was PBMCs, taken around atezolizumab (anti-PD-L1) treatment. This sequence originates from a man between 65 and 85 years old with urothelial cancer. The CDR3 sequence: CSVEGQLPWSYGYTF. DNA of the CDR3: TGCAGCGTTGAAGGACAGCTTCCTTGGAGCTATGGCTACACCTTC. Filled out from reference TRBV29-1 and TRBJ1-2, the complete variable domain reads SAVISQKPSRDICQRGTSLTIQCQVDSQVTMMFWYRQQPGQSLTLIATANQGSEATYESGFVIDKFPISRPNLTFSTLTVSNMSPEDSSIYLCSVEGQLPWSYGYTFGSGTRLTVV.